The T cell receptor beta chain described here comes from a study of blood T cell repertoires in COVID-19 (dated by TCRdb to 2018 to 2021). Describing the broader study: Collaborator samples came from the United States, Italy and Spain and covered acute and convalescent phases of COVID-19. The prospective study material was composed of cDNA or gDNA derived from T cells, B-cell-depleted T cells, or PBMCs. The dataset comprised deeply sampled blood TCRbeta repertoires from subjects exposed to, actively infected with, or recovered from COVID-19. A freely available public database, intended as a resource for researchers studying the immune response to SARS-CoV-2, is where the repertoires were released. The samples were drawn from two sources: the first 160 participants of the ongoing ImmuneRACE study, and 1,254 subjects contributed by 6 global collaborators. Nearly every sample came with metadata listing a de-identified subject ID, COVID-19 status, age in years and sex. HLA class I and class II types, where available, came from metadata supplied by the sample provider rather than from assay-based typing.

In the prospective study, participants were roughly 18 to 90 years old, resided in 24 geographic areas of the United States, and were enrolled through a virtual design. In the prospective study, cohorts were assigned on the basis of participant-reported clinical history obtained from a screening survey and a study questionnaire. For ImmuneRACE Cohort 3, a participant was defined as recovered based on two consecutive negative NP/OP PCR tests, clearance by a healthcare professional, or resolution of symptoms. In the prospective study, mobile phlebotomists collected whole blood, serum and a nasopharyngeal or oropharyngeal swab from each participant. Additional blood draws and questionnaires over an approximately 2-month period could optionally be provided by prospective study participants. Before DNA extraction, blood samples from the prospective study were shipped at room temperature or frozen. TCRbeta CDR3 regions were amplified from genomic DNA using the immunoSEQ Assay, a bias-controlled multiplex PCR. The study's own analysis went as follows. The number of nucleated cells in each sample was estimated by amplification of reference gene primers within the assay. To quantify the absolute abundance of each unique TCRbeta CDR3 rearrangement, sequence reads were collapsed and filtered. For each sample, productive Simpson clonality was calculated as the square root of Simpson's diversity index over productive rearrangements. The source is immuneACCESS, and TCRdb retained only in-frame sequences with V and J called. Part of the clones is not carried over; for the studies checked, unresolved V genes explain less than half of this, and the remainder is unexplained. V and J calls and clone size are copied from that table; D and trimming were computed from the DNA. The sample records fewer than 250,000 clones, roughly 83% of which are singletons. The top ten clonotypes cover roughly 3.2% of the sample.

Overall study results and their limits: The amount of clinical and demographic metadata varied by source and participant and was provided uncurated.

Points on this clone: Its antigen specificity is not known. Base qualities are not at hand, and no much larger clone is one base apart.

V and J are trimmed by 2 bases and 7 bases, and the gene matches miss 5 bases of the junction. In the germline V gene, CDR1 corresponds to SGHRS and CDR2 to YFSETQ. CDR3 length: 14 amino acids, cysteine to phenylalanine. The retained sequence is limited to the CDR3, 42 bases, with the frame set at the first base. Sequenced: PBMCs or T cells enriched from blood (not recorded which). This TCR derives from a woman under 40 who had recovered from COVID-19. The chain is made from TRBV5-1 and TRBJ2-1; the junction holds 8 bases that match TRBD2. The DNA sequence is as follows: TGCGCCAGCAGCTTAGGGGCGGGGGGAAATGAGCAGTTCTTC. The resulting protein is CASSLGAGGNEQFF.